At least ten counts were recorded for the clone carrying this TCR beta chain. Its antigen is unidentified. The CDR3 consists of 14 residues. Trimming removed 0 bases at V and 6 bases at J, with 8 bases between. Germline V lookup: CDR1 MRHNA, CDR2 SNTAGT. No progression to ophthalmopathy over 18 months defined stable hyperthyroidism. Only newly diagnosed hyperthyroidism patients aged 18 to 65, with under 2 months' duration, were enrolled. Diagnosis was based on clinical symptoms, serum thyroxine, TRAb, thyroid ultrasound and orbital computed tomography. Researchers took RNA transcripts and amplified TCR beta CDR3 regions from them. First-round RT-PCR employed HTBI primers, with a second-round multiplex PCR after it. TCRdb ran MiXCR on the multiplex PCR reads and lists one entry per CDR3 protein. The top ten hold roughly 2.4% of the sample, which has a few hundred thousand distinct CDR3 sequences, approximately 18% seen once.

The sample is drawn from a study of Graves' ophthalmopathy and Graves' hyperthyroidism. Study-level results: The authors also found most expanded thyroid clonotypes above 0.001 frequency in blood.

The TCR sequence derives from an adult woman with stable Graves' hyperthyroidism. The sequenced sample was peripheral blood. The chain uses TRBV6-4 and TRBJ2-2; D may correspond to TRBD1 or TRBD2 (5 bases each). CDR3 region: CASSDSGDAGELFF. The CDR3 DNA reads TGTGCCAGCAGTGACTCGGGGGATGCCGGGGAGCTGTTTTTT.